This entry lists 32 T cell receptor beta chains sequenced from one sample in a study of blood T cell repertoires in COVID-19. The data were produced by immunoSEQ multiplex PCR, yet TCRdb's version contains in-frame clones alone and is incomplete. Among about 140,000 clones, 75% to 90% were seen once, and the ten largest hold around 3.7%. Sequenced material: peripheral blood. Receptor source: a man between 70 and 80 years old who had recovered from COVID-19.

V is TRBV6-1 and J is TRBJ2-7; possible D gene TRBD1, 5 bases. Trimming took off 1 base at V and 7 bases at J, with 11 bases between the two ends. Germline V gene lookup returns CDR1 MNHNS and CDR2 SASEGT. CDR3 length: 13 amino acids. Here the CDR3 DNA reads TGTGCCAGCAGTGAAGGGGGCTGGGAAGAGCAGTACTTC. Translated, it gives CASSEGGWEEQYF.

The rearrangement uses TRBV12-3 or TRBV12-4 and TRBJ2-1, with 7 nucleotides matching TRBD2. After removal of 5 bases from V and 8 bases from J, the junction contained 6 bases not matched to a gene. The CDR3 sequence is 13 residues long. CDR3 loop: CASSGGAGYEQFF. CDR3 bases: TGTGCCAGCAGTGGGGGAGCGGGATATGAGCAGTTCTTC.

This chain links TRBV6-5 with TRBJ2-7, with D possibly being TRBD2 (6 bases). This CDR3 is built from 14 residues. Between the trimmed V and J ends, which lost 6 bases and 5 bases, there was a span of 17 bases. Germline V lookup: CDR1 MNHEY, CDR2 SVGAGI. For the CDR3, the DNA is TGTGCCAGCAGCCGGGGGAAGTATAACCACGAGCAGTACTTC. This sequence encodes CASSRGKYNHEQYF.

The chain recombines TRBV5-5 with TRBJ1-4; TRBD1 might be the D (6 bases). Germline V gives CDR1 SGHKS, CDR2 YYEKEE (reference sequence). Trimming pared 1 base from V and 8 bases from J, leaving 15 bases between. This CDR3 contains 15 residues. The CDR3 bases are TGTGCCAGCAGCTTGTCCGGGGGGCTGGAGGAAAAACTGTTTTTT. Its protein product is CASSLSGGLEEKLFF.

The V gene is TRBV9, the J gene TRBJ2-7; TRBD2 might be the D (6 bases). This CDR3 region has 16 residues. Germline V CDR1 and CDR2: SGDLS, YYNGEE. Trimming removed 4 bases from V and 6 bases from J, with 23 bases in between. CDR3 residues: CASSPRGGRDRIEQYF. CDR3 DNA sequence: TGTGCCAGCAGCCCAAGAGGAGGGAGAGATCGAATCGAGCAGTACTTC.

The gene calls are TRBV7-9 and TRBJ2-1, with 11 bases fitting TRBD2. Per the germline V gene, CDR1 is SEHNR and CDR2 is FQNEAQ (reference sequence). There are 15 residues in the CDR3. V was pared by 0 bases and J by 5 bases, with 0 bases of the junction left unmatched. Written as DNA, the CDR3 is TGTGCCAGCAGCTTAGCACTAGCGGGAGACAATGAGCAGTTCTTC. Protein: CASSLALAGDNEQFF.

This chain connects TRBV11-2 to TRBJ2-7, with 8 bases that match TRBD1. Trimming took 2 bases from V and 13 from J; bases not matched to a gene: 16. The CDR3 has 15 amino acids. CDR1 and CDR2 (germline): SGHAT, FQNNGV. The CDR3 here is CASSLSGTGATRTYF. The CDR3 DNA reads TGTGCCAGCAGCTTATCCGGGACAGGCGCAACCCGCACTTACTTC.

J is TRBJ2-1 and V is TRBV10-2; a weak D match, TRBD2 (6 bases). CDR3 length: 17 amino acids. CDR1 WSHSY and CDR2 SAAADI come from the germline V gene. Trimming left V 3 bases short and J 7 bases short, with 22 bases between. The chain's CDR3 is CASSEGVWPTGVNEQFF. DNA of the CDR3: TGCGCCAGCAGTGAAGGAGTTTGGCCCACGGGAGTGAATGAGCAGTTCTTC.

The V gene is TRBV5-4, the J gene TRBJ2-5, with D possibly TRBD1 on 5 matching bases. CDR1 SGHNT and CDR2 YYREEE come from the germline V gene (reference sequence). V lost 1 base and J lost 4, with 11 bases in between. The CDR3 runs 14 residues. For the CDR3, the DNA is TGTGCCAGCAGCTTGAATCAGGGCCCAGAGACCCAGTACTTC. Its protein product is CASSLNQGPETQYF.

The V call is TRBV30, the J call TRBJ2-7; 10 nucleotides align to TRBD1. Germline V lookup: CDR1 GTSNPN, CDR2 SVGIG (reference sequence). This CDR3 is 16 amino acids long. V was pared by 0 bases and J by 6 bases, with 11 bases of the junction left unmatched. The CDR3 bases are TGTGCCTGGAGTGTAGAGGGACAGGGGCGAATGGGCGAGCAGTACTTC. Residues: CAWSVEGQGRMGEQYF.

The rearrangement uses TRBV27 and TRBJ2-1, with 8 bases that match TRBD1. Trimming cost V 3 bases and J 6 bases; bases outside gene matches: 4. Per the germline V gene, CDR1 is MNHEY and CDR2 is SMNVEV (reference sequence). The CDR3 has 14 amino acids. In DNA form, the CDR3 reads TGTGCCAGCAGTTTTATTGACAGGGGCAATGAGCAGTTCTTC. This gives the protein CASSFIDRGNEQFF.

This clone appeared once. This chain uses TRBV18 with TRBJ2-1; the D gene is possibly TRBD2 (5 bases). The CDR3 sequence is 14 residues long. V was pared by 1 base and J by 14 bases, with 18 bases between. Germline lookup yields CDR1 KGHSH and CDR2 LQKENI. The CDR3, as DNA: TGTGCCAGCTCACCACAGTGGCGACGGGGTGATAAGTTCTTC. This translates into CASSPQWRRGDKFF.

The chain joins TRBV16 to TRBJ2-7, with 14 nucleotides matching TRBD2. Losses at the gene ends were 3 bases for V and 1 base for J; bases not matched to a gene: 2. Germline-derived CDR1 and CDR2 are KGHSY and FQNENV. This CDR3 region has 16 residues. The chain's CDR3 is CASSHGTSGGSYEQYF. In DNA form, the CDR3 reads TGTGCCAGCAGCCATGGGACTAGCGGGGGTTCCTACGAGCAGTACTTC.

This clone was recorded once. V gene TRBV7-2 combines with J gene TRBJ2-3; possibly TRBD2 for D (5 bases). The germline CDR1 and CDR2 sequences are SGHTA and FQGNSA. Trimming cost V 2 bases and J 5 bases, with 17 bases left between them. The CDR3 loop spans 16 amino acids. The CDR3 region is CASSLPGGLREDTQYF. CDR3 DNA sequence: TGTGCCAGCAGCTTACCGGGCGGCCTCCGGGAAGATACGCAGTATTTT.

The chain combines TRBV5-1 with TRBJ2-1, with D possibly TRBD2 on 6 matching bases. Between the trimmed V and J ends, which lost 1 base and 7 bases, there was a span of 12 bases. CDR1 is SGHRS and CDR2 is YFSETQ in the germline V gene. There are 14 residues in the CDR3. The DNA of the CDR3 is TGCGCCAGCAGCTTGACGAATCGGGGGAATGAGCAGTTCTTC. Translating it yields CASSLTNRGNEQFF. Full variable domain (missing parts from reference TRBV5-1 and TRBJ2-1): KAGVTQTPRYLIKTRGQQVTLSCSPISGHRSVSWYQQTPGQGLQFLFEYFSETQRNKGNFPGRFSGRQFSNSRSEMNVSTLELGDSALYLCASSLTNRGNEQFFGPGTRLTVL.

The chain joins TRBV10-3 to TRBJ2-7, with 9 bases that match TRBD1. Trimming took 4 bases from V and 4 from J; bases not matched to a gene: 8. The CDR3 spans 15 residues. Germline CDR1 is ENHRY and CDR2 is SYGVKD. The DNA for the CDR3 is TGTGCCATCAGTGCGGGACAGGGTAATATTTACGAGCAGTACTTC. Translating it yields CAISAGQGNIYEQYF.

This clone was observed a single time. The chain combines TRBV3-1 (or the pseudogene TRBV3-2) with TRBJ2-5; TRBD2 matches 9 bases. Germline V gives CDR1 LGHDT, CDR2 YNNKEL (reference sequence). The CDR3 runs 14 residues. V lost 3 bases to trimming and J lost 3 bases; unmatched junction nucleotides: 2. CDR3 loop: CASSQRTSEETQYF. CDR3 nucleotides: TGTGCCAGCAGCCAGAGGACTAGCGAAGAGACCCAGTACTTC.

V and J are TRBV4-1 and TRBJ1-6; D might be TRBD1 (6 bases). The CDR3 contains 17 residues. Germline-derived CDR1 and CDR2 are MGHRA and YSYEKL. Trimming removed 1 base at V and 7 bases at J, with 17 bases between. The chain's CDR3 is CASSQVPPEQGNSPLHF. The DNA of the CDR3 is TGCGCCAGCAGCCAAGTTCCGCCAGAACAGGGAAATTCACCCCTCCACTTT.

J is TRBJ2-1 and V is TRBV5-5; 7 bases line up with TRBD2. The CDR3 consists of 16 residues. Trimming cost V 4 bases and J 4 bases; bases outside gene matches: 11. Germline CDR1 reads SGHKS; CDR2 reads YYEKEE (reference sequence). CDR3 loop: CASSLDGASGYNEQFF. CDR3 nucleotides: TGTGCCAGCAGCCTCGATGGGGCTAGCGGATACAATGAGCAGTTCTTC. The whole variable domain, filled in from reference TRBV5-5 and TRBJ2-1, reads DAGVTQSPTHLIKTRGQQVTLRCSPISGHKSVSWYQQVLGQGPQFIFQYYEKEERGRGNFPDRFSARQFPNYSSELNVNALLLGDSALYLCASSLDGASGYNEQFFGPGTRLTVL.

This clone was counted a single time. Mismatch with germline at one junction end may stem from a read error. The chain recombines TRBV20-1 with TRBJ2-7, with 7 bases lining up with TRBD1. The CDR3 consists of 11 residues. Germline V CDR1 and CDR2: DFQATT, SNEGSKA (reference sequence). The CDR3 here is CSAGDRERQYF. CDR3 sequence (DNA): TGCAGTGCTGGAGACAGGGAACGGCAGTACTTC.

Here the CDR3 reads CASSLAGDYGYTF. The CDR3, as DNA: TGTGCCAGCAGTTTGGCAGGGGACTATGGCTACACCTTC. V and J are TRBV12-3 or TRBV12-4 and TRBJ1-2; weak D call: TRBD1 (6 bases). CDR3 length: 13 residues. V lost 3 bases, J lost 3 bases, and 8 bases lay in between.

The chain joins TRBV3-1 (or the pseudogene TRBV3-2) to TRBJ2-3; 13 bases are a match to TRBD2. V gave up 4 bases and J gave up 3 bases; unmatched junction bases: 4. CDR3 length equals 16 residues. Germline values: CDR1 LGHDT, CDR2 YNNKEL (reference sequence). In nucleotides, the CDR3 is TGTGCCAGCAGCCCTCAGACTAGCGGGGGGACAGATACGCAGTATTTT. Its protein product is CASSPQTSGGTDTQYF.

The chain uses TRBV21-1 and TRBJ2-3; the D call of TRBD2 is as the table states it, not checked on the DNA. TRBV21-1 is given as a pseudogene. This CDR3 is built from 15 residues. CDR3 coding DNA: TGTGCCAGCAGCAACCCGATAGCGGGAGAAGATACGCAGTATTTT. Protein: CASSNPIAGEDTQYF.

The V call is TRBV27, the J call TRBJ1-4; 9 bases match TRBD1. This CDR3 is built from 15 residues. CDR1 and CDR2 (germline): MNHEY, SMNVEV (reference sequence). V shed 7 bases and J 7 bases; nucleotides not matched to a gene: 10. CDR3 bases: TGTGCCAGCAACCCCCGGGACAGGGAGAGTGAAAAACTGTTTTTT. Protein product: CASNPRDRESEKLFF.

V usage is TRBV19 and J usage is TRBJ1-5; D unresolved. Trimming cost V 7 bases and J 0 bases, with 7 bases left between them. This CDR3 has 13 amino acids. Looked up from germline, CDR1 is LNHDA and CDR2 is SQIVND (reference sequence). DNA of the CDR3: TGTGCCAGTACTATTCATAGCAATCAGCCCCAGCATTTT. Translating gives CASTIHSNQPQHF.

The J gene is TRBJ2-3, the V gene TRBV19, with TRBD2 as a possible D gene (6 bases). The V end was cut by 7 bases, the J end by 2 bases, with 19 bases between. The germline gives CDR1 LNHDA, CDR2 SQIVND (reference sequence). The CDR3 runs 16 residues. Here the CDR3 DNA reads TGTGCCAGTACGGACCCCGGCGGGACGAACACAGATACGCAGTATTTT. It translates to CASTDPGGTNTDTQYF.

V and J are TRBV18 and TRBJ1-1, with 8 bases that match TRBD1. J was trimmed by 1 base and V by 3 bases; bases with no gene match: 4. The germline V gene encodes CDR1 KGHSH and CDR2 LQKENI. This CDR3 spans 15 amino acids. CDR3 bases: TGTGCCAGCTCACCCTCAGGGGGCGAGAACACTGAAGCTTTCTTT. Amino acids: CASSPSGGENTEAFF.

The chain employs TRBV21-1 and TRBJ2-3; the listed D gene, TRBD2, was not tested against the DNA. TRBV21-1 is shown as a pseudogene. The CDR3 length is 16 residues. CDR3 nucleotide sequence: TGTGCCAGCAGCAAAGGCGTGAGGCTAAGCACAGATACGCAGTATTTT. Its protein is CASSKGVRLSTDTQYF.

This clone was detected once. CDR3 DNA: TGTGCCAGCAGCAGCGGAGGTAACAATGAGCAGTTCTTC. Its protein is CASSSGGNNEQFF. V is TRBV13 and J is TRBJ2-1; weak D call: TRBD2 (5 bases). In germline, CDR1 is PRHDT, CDR2 FYEKMQ (reference sequence). The ends were cut back, 5 bases at V and 5 bases at J, with 10 bases in the middle. The CDR3 extends over 13 amino acids. Filled out from reference TRBV13 and TRBJ2-1, the complete variable domain reads AAGVIQSPRHLIKEKRETATLKCYPIPRHDTVYWYQQGPGQDPQFLISFYEKMQSDKGSIPDRFSAQQFSDYHSELNMSSLELGDSALYFCASSSGGNNEQFFGPGTRLTVL.

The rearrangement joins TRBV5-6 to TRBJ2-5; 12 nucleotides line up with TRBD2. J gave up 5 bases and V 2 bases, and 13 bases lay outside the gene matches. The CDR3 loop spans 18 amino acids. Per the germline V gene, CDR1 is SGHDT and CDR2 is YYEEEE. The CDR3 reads CASSFSSGRGPLGETQYF. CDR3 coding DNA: TGTGCCAGCAGCTTCTCTAGCGGGAGGGGCCCCCTTGGGGAGACCCAGTACTTC.

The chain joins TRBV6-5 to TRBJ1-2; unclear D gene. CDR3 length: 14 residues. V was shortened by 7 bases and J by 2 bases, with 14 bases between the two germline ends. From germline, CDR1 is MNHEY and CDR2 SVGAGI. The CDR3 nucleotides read TGTGCCAGCAAGACGGAGCCAGTCAACTATGGCTACACCTTC. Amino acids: CASKTEPVNYGYTF.

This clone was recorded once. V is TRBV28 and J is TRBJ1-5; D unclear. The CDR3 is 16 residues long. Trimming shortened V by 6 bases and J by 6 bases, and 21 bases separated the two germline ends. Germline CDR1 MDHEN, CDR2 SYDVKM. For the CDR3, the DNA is TGTGCCAGCAGCACCCGTGCCTGGCGGGAGGTTCAGCCCCAGCATTTT. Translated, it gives CASSTRAWREVQPQHF.